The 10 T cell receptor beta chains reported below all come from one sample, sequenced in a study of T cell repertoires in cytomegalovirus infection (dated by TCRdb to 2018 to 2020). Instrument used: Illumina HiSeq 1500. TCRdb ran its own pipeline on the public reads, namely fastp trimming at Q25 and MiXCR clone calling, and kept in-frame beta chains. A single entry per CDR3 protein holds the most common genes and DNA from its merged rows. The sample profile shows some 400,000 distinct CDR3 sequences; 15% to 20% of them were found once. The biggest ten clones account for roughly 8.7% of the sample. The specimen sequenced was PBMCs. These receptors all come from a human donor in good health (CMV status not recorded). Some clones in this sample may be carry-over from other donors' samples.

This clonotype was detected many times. As DNA, the CDR3 is TGCGCCAGCAGTGGAGCCAGAAACTATGGCTACACCTTC. This translates into CASSGARNYGYTF. V usage is TRBV10-2 and J usage is TRBJ1-2, with D unresolved. CDR3 length: 13 amino acids. Trimming removed 4 bases at V and 2 bases at J, with 8 bases between. Germline lookup yields CDR1 WSHSY and CDR2 SAAADI.

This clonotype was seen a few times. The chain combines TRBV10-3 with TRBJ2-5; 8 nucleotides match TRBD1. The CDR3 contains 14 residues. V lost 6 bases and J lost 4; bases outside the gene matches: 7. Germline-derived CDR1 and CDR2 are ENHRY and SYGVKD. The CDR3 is CAIRDGQGIETQYF. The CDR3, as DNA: TGTGCCATCAGAGACGGACAGGGAATAGAGACCCAGTACTTC.

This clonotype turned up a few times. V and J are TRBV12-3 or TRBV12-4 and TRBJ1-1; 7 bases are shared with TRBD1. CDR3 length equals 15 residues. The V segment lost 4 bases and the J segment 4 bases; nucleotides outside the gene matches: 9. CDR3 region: CASSSRDRESTEAFF. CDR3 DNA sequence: TGTGCCAGCAGTTCCCGAGACAGGGAGAGCACTGAAGCTTTCTTT.

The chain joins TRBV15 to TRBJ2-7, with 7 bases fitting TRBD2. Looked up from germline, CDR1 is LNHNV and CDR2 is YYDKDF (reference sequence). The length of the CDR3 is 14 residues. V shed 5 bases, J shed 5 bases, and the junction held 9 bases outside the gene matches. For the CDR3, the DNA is TGTGCCACCAGCGTATCCGGGACTACCGACGAGCAGTACTTC. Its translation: CATSVSGTTDEQYF.

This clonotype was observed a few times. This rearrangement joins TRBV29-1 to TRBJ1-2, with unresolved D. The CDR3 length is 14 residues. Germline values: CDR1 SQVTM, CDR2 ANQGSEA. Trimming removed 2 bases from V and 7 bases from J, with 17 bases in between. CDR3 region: CSVESSRDTFGYTF. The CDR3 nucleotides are TGCAGCGTTGAAAGTAGTAGAGACACGTTTGGCTACACCTTC.

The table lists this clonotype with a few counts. CDR3 loop: CASSPTSEYTGELFF. Written as DNA, the CDR3 is TGTGCCAGCAGCCCAACTAGCGAGTACACCGGGGAGCTGTTTTTT. The chain couples TRBV6-2 or TRBV6-3 to TRBJ2-2; 7 bases fit TRBD2. After removal of 6 bases from V and 3 bases from J, the junction contained 7 bases not matched to a gene. CDR3 length: 15 residues. Looked up from germline, CDR1 is MNHEY and CDR2 is SVGEGT.

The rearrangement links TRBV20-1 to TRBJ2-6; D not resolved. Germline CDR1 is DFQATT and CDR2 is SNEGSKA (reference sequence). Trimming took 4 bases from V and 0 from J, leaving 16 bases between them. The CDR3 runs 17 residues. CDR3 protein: CSATLSPQGSGANVLTF. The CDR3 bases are TGCAGTGCTACTCTATCCCCCCAAGGCTCTGGGGCCAACGTCCTGACTTTC.

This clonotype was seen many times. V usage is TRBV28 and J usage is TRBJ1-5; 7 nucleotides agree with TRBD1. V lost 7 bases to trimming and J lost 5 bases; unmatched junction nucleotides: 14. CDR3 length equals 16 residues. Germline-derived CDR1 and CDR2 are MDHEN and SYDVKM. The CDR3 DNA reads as TGTGCCAGCACGGGCCCCCCAGGACAGGACCATCAGCCCCAGCATTTT. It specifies CASTGPPGQDHQPQHF.

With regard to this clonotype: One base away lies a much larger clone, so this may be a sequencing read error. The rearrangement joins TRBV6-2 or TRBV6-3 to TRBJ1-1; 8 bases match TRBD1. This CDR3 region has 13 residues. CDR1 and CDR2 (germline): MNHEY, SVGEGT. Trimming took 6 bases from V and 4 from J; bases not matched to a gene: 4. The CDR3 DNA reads TGTGCCAGCAGCAACGACAGGGGCACTGAAGCTTTCTTT. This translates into CASSNDRGTEAFF.

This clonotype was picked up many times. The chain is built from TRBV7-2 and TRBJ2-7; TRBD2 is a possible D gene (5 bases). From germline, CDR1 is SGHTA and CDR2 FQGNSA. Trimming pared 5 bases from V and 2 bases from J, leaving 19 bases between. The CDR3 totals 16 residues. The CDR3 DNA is TGTGCCAGCAGCCTACGGGGTCCTTCTTCCCCCTACGAGCAGTACTTC. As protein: CASSLRGPSSPYEQYF.